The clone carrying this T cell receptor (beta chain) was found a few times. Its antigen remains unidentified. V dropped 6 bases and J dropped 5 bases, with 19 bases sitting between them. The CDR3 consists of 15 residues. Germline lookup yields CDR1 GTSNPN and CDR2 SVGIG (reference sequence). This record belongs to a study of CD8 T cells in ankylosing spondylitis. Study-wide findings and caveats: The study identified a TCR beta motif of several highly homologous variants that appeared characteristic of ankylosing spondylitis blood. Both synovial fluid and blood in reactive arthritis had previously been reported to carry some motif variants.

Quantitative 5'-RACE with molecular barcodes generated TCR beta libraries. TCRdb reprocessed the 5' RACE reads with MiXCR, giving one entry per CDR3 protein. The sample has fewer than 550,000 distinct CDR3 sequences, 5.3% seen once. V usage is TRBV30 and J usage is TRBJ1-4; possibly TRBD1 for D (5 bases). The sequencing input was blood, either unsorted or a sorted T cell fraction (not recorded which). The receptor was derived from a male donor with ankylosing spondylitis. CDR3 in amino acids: CACFINGGPNEKLFF. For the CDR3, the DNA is TGTGCCTGCTTTATTAACGGGGGACCGAATGAAAAACTGTTTTTT.